What follows are 9 T cell receptor beta chains derived from one specimen sequenced in a study of PD-1 blockade in classical Hodgkin lymphoma. The time point here: cycle 4 day 1 (C4D1), after 5 to 7 weeks of nivolumab. Every patient relapsed after autologous stem cell transplantation, and brentuximab vedotin exposure varied. By magnetic negative selection, CD4+ T cells were purified from thawed PBMCs. This table comes from immunoSEQ multiplex PCR, and its TCRdb copy is limited to in-frame clones, with some not included. The table shows tens of thousands of clones, with about 82% occurring only once. The material sequenced was CD4+ T cells from blood, taken before the fourth cycle of nivolumab. These receptors came from a human donor with classical Hodgkin lymphoma.

The rearrangement links TRBV5-1 to TRBJ2-2, with D perhaps TRBD1 (6 bases). Trimming shortened V by 4 bases and J by 6 bases, and 16 bases separated the two germline ends. This CDR3 is 15 amino acids long. CDR1 and CDR2 (germline): SGHRS, YFSETQ. The CDR3 nucleotides are TGCGCCAGCAGCAGGCAAACAGGGTCCCCCGGGGAGCTGTTTTTT. Translation: CASSRQTGSPGELFF.

The V gene is TRBV11-3, the J gene TRBJ2-7; TRBD2 might be the D (6 bases). The CDR3 is 13 amino acids. Looked up from germline, CDR1 is SGHNT and CDR2 is YENEEA. V was pared by 0 bases and J by 6 bases, with 9 bases between. DNA of the CDR3: TGTGCCAGCAGCTTAGAGGACGGGGGCGAGCAGTACTTC. The encoded protein is CASSLEDGGEQYF. The whole variable domain, filled in from reference TRBV11-3 and TRBJ2-7, reads EAGVVQSPRYKIIEKKQPVAFWCNPISGHNTLYWYLQNLGQGPELLIRYENEEAVDDSQLPKDRFSAERLKGVDSTLKIQPAELGDSAVYLCASSLEDGGEQYFGPGTRLTVT.

The CDR3 sequence is CASSPGTGVNNEQFF. In nucleotides, the CDR3 is TGTGCCAGCTCACCAGGAACGGGGGTTAACAATGAGCAGTTCTTC. This sequence joins TRBV18 and TRBJ2-1; a weak D match, TRBD2 (6 bases). Deletions cut 2 bases from V and 5 bases from J, with 13 bases between. The CDR3 contains 15 residues. Germline V lookup: CDR1 KGHSH, CDR2 LQKENI. The variable domain in full, completed from reference TRBV18 and TRBJ2-1, reads NAGVMQNPRHLVRRRGQEARLRCSPMKGHSHVYWYRQLPEEGLKFMVYLQKENIIDESGMPKERFSAEFPKEGPSILRIQQVVRGDSAAYFCASSPGTGVNNEQFFGPGTRLTVL.

This clone was counted between two and nine times. DNA of the CDR3: TGTGCCAGCAGCAGGGAGGGTGGAGAGCCCCAGCATTTT. This sequence encodes CASSREGGEPQHF. This chain links TRBV7-8 with TRBJ1-5; no reliable D call. In germline, CDR1 is SGHVS, CDR2 FQNEAQ. V gave up 5 bases and J gave up 8 bases, with 13 bases separating them. The CDR3 has 13 amino acids. Looking up the rest from reference TRBV7-8 and TRBJ1-5 gives the full variable domain: GAGVSQSPRYKVAKRGQDVALRCDPISGHVSLFWYQQALGQGPEFLTYFQNEAQLDKSGLPSDRFFAERPEGSVSTLKIQRTQQEDSAVYLCASSREGGEPQHFGDGTRLSIL.

The CDR3 coding sequence is TGCGCCAGCAACCGACAGGGGGGAGCTAACTATGGCTACACCTTC. This codes for CASNRQGGANYGYTF. The chain uses TRBV5-1 and TRBJ1-2; TRBD1 matches 9 bases. Trimming cost V 6 bases and J 0 bases; bases outside gene matches: 6. Germline V gives CDR1 SGHRS, CDR2 YFSETQ. CDR3 length: 15 residues.

This rearrangement joins TRBV5-1 to TRBJ2-2, with D uncertain. The CDR3 length is 14 residues. The germline gives CDR1 SGHRS, CDR2 YFSETQ. V dropped 5 bases and J dropped 0 bases, with 8 bases sitting between them. Here the CDR3 reads CASRPGSNTGELFF. In nucleotides, the CDR3 is TGCGCCAGCAGACCGGGTTCGAACACCGGGGAGCTGTTTTTT.

The chain couples TRBV9 to TRBJ2-1, with 7 bases aligning to TRBD2. CDR3 length equals 15 residues. Trimming cost V 0 bases and J 5 bases; bases outside gene matches: 5. From germline, CDR1 is SGDLS and CDR2 YYNGEE. The CDR3 here is CASSVAPGLNNEQFF. Written as DNA, the CDR3 is TGTGCCAGCAGCGTAGCGCCGGGACTAAACAATGAGCAGTTCTTC.

The J gene is TRBJ2-6, the V gene TRBV5-1; D gene ambiguous. The CDR3 has 15 amino acids. V was clipped by 1 base and J by 0 bases, with 5 bases between them. Germline V gene data show CDR1 as SGHRS and CDR2 as YFSETQ. The CDR3 bases are TGCGCCAGCAGCTTGTTGGGCTCTGGGGCCAACGTCCTGACTTTC. Translation: CASSLLGSGANVLTF.

The chain employs TRBV7-9 and TRBJ2-7, with 12 bases matching TRBD2. The germline V gene encodes CDR1 SEHNR and CDR2 FQNEAQ (reference sequence). The V and J ends lost 0 bases and 5 bases, in that order; junction bases with no gene match: 5. CDR3 size: 16 residues. The CDR3 DNA reads TGTGCCAGCAGCTTAGCGGGGCTAGCGGGGGGGGACGAGCAGTACTTC. This gives the protein CASSLAGLAGGDEQYF.